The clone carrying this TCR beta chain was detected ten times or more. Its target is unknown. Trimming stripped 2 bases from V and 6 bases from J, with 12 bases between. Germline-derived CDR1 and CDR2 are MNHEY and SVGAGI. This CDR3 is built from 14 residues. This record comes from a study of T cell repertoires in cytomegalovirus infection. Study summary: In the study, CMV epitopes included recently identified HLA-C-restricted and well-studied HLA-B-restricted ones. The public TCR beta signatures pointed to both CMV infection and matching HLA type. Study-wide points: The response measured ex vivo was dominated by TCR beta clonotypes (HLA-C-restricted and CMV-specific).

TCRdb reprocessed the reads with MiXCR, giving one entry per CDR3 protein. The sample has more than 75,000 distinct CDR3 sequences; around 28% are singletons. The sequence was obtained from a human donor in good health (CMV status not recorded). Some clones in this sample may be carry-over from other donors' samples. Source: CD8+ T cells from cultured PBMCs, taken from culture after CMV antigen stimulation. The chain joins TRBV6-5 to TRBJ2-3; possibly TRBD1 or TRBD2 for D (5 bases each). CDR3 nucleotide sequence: TGTGCCAGCAGTTACGCAGGGCCGGGGGATACGCAGTATTTT. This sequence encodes CASSYAGPGDTQYF.